This T cell receptor (beta chain) emerged from a study of T-cell reconstitution after alpha-beta-depleted transplantation in children. The study's findings and limits: Elevated TCRbeta diversity at day 60 was traced, in some patients, to surviving recipient T cells and thymic progenitors. By about two months after transplant, alpha-beta T cells reportedly arose from several hundred graft clones that had expanded.

With respect to this clonotype: Its specificity is unknown.

Unique molecular identifiers were built into the TCRbeta library. TCRdb re-called the PCR reads with MiXCR, one entry per CDR3 protein. The profile shows 600,000 or so distinct CDR3 sequences, about 21% of them singletons. Trimming shortened V by 5 bases and J by 5 bases, and 21 bases separated the two germline ends. Germline V gene lookup returns CDR1 MDHEN and CDR2 SYDVKM. The CDR3 runs to 17 residues. The chain has TRBV28 and TRBJ2-2; a possible D gene is TRBD2 (7 bases). The sequence came from a boy in the first two years of life who had a stem cell transplant for acute myeloid leukemia, so the T cells may come from the graft donor. The material sequenced was PBMCs, mostly from graft donor cells, taken 360 days after TCRalphabeta/CD19-depleted stem cell transplant. The DNA of the CDR3 is TGTGCCAGCAGTCCCCACATTCGGGGGGCAGGGACCGGGGAGCTGTTTTTT. Translated: CASSPHIRGAGTGELFF.